The clone carrying this TCR beta chain has just a few counts. Its specificity is not known. This sample is drawn from a study of CD8 T cells in ankylosing spondylitis. Study results and caveats: Matched ankylosing spondylitis synovial fluid reportedly contained a significantly enriched population of disease-linked clones. In ankylosing spondylitis blood, a motif of seven or eight highly homologous TCR beta variants appeared characteristic. In synovial fluid and blood from reactive arthritis, some motif variants were previously reported.

For TCR beta, libraries came from quantitative 5'-RACE with molecular barcodes. TCRdb re-derived calls from the 5' RACE reads in MiXCR, one entry per CDR3 protein. The sample has fewer than 500,000 distinct CDR3 sequences, roughly 26% seen once; the top ten hold 0.89%. Trimming cost V 2 bases and J 4 bases, with 10 bases left between them. There are 14 residues in the CDR3. CDR1 is LGHDT and CDR2 is YNNKEL in the germline V gene (reference sequence). This receptor was identified in a male donor with ankylosing spondylitis. The chain is built from TRBV3-1 and TRBJ2-3, with D possibly being TRBD1 (5 bases). Material for sequencing was blood, either unsorted or a sorted T cell fraction (not recorded which). CDR3 residues: CASSQSRVPDTQYF. The CDR3 nucleotides read TGTGCCAGCAGCCAAAGCAGGGTACCAGATACGCAGTATTTT.